This T cell receptor beta chain derives from a study of T cell changes during pregnancy in multiple sclerosis. Repertoires were generated with immunoSEQ multiplex PCR, while TCRdb's copy carries only in-frame clones and drops some. The sample includes 84,000 or so clones, 85% to 95% of them seen just once. Germline CDR1 reads KGHSH; CDR2 reads LQKENI. The CDR3 length is 16 residues. V shed 3 bases, J shed 1 base, and the junction held 4 bases outside the gene matches. The source was peripheral blood, collected in the third trimester of pregnancy. The TCR sequence derives from a female donor with multiple sclerosis, enrolled in a pregnancy study. The chain couples TRBV18 to TRBJ1-5, with 9 nucleotides matching TRBD1. For the CDR3, the DNA is TGTGCCAGCTCACCTACACAGGGGGCAAGCAATCAGCCCCAGCATTTT. Protein: CASSPTQGASNQPQHF.